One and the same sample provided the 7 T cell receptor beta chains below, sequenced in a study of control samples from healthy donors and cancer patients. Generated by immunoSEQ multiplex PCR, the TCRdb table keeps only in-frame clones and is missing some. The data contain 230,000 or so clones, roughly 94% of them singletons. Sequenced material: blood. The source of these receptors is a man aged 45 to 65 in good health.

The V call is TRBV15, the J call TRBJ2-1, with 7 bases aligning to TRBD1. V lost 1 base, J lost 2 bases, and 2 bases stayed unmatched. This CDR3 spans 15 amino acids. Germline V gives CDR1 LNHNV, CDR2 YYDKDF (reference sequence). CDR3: CATSRGTGAYNEQFF. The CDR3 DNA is TGTGCCACCAGCAGAGGGACAGGAGCCTACAATGAGCAGTTCTTC.

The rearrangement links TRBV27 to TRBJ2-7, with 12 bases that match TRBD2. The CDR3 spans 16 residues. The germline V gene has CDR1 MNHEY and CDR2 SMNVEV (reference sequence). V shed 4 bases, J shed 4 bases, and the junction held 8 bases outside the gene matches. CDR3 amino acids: CASSSGWTSGVYEQYF. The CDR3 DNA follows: TGTGCCAGCAGTTCTGGTTGGACTAGCGGGGTTTACGAGCAGTACTTC.

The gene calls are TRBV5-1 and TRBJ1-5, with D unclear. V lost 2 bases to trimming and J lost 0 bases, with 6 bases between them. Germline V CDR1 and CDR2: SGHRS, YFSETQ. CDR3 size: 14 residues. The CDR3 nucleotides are TGCGCCAGCAGCTTTGGGGATAGCAATCAGCCCCAGCATTTT. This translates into CASSFGDSNQPQHF. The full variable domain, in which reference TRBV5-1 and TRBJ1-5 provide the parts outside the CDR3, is KAGVTQTPRYLIKTRGQQVTLSCSPISGHRSVSWYQQTPGQGLQFLFEYFSETQRNKGNFPGRFSGRQFSNSRSEMNVSTLELGDSALYLCASSFGDSNQPQHFGDGTRLSIL.

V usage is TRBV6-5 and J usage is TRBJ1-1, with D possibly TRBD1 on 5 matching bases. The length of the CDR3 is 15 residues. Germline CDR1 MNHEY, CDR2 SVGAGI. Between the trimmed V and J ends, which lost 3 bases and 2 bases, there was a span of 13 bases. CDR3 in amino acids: CASSYRQTANTEAFF. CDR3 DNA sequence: TGTGCCAGCAGTTATCGACAGACCGCCAACACTGAAGCTTTCTTT.

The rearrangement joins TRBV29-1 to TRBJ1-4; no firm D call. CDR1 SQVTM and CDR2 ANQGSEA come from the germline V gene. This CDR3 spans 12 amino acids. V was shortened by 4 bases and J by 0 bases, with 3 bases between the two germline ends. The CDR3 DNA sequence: TGCAGCGTTGTTACAACTAATGAAAAACTGTTTTTT. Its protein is CSVVTTNEKLFF.

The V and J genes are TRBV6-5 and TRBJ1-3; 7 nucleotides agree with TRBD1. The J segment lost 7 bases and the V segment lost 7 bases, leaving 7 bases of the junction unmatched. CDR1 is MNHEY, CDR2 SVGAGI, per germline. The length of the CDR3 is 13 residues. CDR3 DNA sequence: TGTGCCAGCAAGAGGCCAGGGGGGAACACCATATATTTT. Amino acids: CASKRPGGNTIYF.

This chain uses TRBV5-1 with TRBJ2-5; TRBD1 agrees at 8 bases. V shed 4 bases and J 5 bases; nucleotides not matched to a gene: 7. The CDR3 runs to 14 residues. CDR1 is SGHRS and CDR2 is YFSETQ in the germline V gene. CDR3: CASSHGQGKETQYF. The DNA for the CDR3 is TGCGCCAGCAGCCATGGACAGGGAAAGGAGACCCAGTACTTC.